These 12 T cell receptor beta chains share one sample of origin, sequenced in a study of molecular identifiers for immune sequencing clone quantification. TCRdb recomputed calls from the PCR reads with MiXCR, one row per CDR3 protein. This table has some 680,000 distinct CDR3 sequences, roughly 25% appearing once. The material sequenced was naive CD8+ T cells from blood, with Jurkat cell RNA spiked in. As for subset: FACS-sorted CD8+CD4-CCR7+CD45RA+ naive T cells. Receptors were obtained from a human donor in good health. Some libraries in this study had Jurkat cell RNA spiked in.

A word on this clonotype: A read error may be the cause here, since a much bigger clone is one base away. The chain links TRBV27 to TRBJ2-4; TRBD1 is a possible D gene (5 bases). CDR3 length: 16 amino acids. Germline V gives CDR1 MNHEY, CDR2 SMNVEV (reference sequence). In DNA form, the CDR3 reads TGTGCCAGCAGTTTCTCCAGGGATACGGCCAAAAACATTCAGCACTTC. Translated, it gives CASSFSRDTAKNIQHF.

This clonotype appeared a few times. This chain connects TRBV11-2 to TRBJ1-1; D is undetermined. This CDR3 comprises 17 residues. V gave up 5 bases and J gave up 4 bases, with 23 bases separating them. The germline V gene encodes CDR1 SGHAT and CDR2 FQNNGV. For the CDR3, the DNA is TGTGCCAGCAGCCGAGGTCGGGGAGGAGTTGGGAGCACTGAAGCTTTCTTT. This translates into CASSRGRGGVGSTEAFF. Complete variable domain (other parts from reference TRBV11-2 and TRBJ1-1): EAGVAQSPRYKIIEKRQSVAFWCNPISGHATLYWYQQILGQGPKLLIQFQNNGVVDDSQLPKDRFSAERLKGVDSTLKIQPAKLEDSAVYLCASSRGRGGVGSTEAFFGQGTRLTVV.

Comment on this clonotype: A read error may be the cause here, since a much bigger clone is one base away. The rearrangement links TRBV7-9 to TRBJ2-3, with D unclear. The CDR3 has 15 amino acids. CDR1 SEHNR and CDR2 FQNEAQ come from the germline V gene (reference sequence). The ends were cut back, 0 bases at V and 4 bases at J, with 11 bases in the middle. The CDR3 spells CASSLASRFADTQYF. The CDR3 DNA sequence: TGTGCCAGCAGCTTAGCGTCGCGATTCGCAGATACGCAGTATTTT.

This clonotype has a count of ten or more. The chain links TRBV6-5 to TRBJ2-3, with D possibly being TRBD1 or TRBD2 (5 bases each). The CDR3 sequence is 15 residues long. Germline lookup yields CDR1 MNHEY and CDR2 SVGAGI. V was clipped by 2 bases and J by 2 bases, with 11 bases between them. CDR3 amino acids: CASSYGGGNTDTQYF. CDR3 DNA: TGTGCCAGCAGTTACGGTGGGGGAAACACAGATACGCAGTATTTT.

This clonotype was seen repeatedly, ten times or more. The CDR3 nucleotides are TGTGCCAGCAGTTACTCGATGTCTAGCGGAAAAGAGACCCAGTACTTC. Its protein product is CASSYSMSSGKETQYF. The chain carries TRBV6-2 or TRBV6-3 and TRBJ2-5, with 7 bases that match TRBD2. Germline loops: CDR1 MNHEY, CDR2 SVGEGT. This CDR3 has 16 amino acids. The ends lost 0 bases at V and 3 bases at J; junction bases unmatched: 7.

As regards this clonotype: A read error may account for a junction end that differs from germline. The chain has TRBV4-3 and TRBJ2-7; no definite D call. Germline CDR1 LGHNA, CDR2 YSLEER. The CDR3 is 15 residues long. The CDR3 region is CARSQDEGDSYEQYF. In nucleotides, the CDR3 is TGCGCCCGCAGCCAAGATGAAGGTGATTCCTACGAGCAGTACTTC.

This clonotype was detected a few times. This rearrangement joins TRBV27 to TRBJ1-1; possible D gene TRBD1, 6 bases. CDR1 is MNHEY, CDR2 SMNVEV, per germline (reference sequence). CDR3 length: 14 residues. Trimming shortened V by 2 bases and J by 10 bases, and 17 bases separated the two germline ends. The chain's CDR3 is CASSLATGGAGAFF. The CDR3 DNA reads TGTGCCAGCAGTTTAGCGACGGGGGGGGCGGGAGCTTTCTTT.

This clonotype has at least ten counts. The V gene is TRBV24-1, the J gene TRBJ2-2; D unresolved. From germline, CDR1 is KGHDR and CDR2 SFDVKD. The CDR3 contains 15 residues. The V and J ends lost 6 bases and 5 bases respectively, with 15 bases between them. This chain's CDR3 is CATSSGPPSTGELFF. The DNA of the CDR3 is TGTGCCACCAGTTCCGGACCACCCTCGACCGGGGAGCTGTTTTTT.

This clonotype was seen at least ten times. The V gene is TRBV5-4, the J gene TRBJ1-1, with 8 bases matching TRBD1. The CDR3 loop spans 17 amino acids. J lost 2 bases, V lost 0 bases, and 9 bases had no gene match. Germline loops: CDR1 SGHNT, CDR2 YYREEE (reference sequence). In DNA, the CDR3 is TGTGCCAGCAGCTTGGGATATACAGGGGGGCCCAACACTGAAGCTTTCTTT. It is translated as CASSLGYTGGPNTEAFF.

Comment on this clonotype: The CDR3 carries no conserved terminal phenylalanine or tryptophan, so it likely arises from a read error. This chain joins TRBV27 and TRBJ2-5; D not certain. V lost 2 bases and J 5 bases, leaving 9 bases between the germline ends. The CDR3 covers 13 residues. The germline gives CDR1 MNHEY, CDR2 SMNVEV (reference sequence). CDR3 sequence reads: CASSLEPDETQYL. CDR3 nucleotide sequence: TGTGCCAGCAGTTTAGAGCCGGACGAGACCCAGTACCTC.

This clonotype was counted between two and nine times. CDR3 in amino acids: CASSQYGRVSGNTIYF. The CDR3 DNA reads TGTGCCAGCAGTCAATACGGTCGGGTTTCTGGAAACACCATATATTTT. The chain uses TRBV7-8 and TRBJ1-3; D is undetermined. This CDR3 has 16 amino acids. V was shortened by 6 bases and J by 1 base, with 16 bases between the two germline ends. Looked up from germline, CDR1 is SGHVS and CDR2 is FQNEAQ.

This clonotype has a count of ten or more. V and J are TRBV27 and TRBJ1-2; a weak D match, TRBD1 (5 bases). Germline CDR1 is MNHEY and CDR2 is SMNVEV (reference sequence). CDR3 length: 14 amino acids. V was trimmed by 1 base and J by 7 bases, leaving 13 bases between them. The CDR3, as DNA: TGTGCCAGCAGTTTATGGGCAGGGTCTTTTGGCTACACCTTC. It yields the protein CASSLWAGSFGYTF.